A single sample gave rise to the 31 T cell receptor beta chains below, sequenced in a study of cytomegalovirus exposure and HLA in healthy donors. Both 60 Vbeta primers and 13 Jbeta primers went into the PCR. Measured with immunoSEQ multiplex PCR; TCRdb has only the in-frame clones, and not every one. The sample has a few hundred thousand clones, 80% to 95% seen once; the top ten hold approximately 1.5%. Material for sequencing was PBMCs. These receptors were obtained from a girl aged 2-9 years in good health and CMV-seronegative.

The CDR3 protein is CASSVAFTAGPPETQYF. Here the CDR3 DNA reads TGTGCCAGCAGCGTAGCTTTTACAGCGGGGCCCCCAGAGACCCAGTACTTC. V usage is TRBV9 and J usage is TRBJ2-5; 7 bases are shared with TRBD2. Germline V gives CDR1 SGDLS, CDR2 YYNGEE. CDR3 length: 17 amino acids. The ends lost 0 bases at V and 4 bases at J; junction bases unmatched: 12.

This sequence joins TRBV5-6 and TRBJ2-7; weak D call: TRBD2 (6 bases). CDR1 is SGHDT and CDR2 is YYEEEE in the germline V gene. V shed 1 base and J shed 2 bases, with 16 bases lying between them. This CDR3 is 16 amino acids long. CDR3 coding DNA: TGTGCCAGCAGCTTGTTCACGGCTAGCGTGCCCTACGAGCAGTACTTC. It encodes CASSLFTASVPYEQYF.

The chain is built from TRBV30 and TRBJ2-1; possibly TRBD1 for D (6 bases). CDR1 is GTSNPN, CDR2 SVGIG, per germline (reference sequence). This CDR3 has 11 amino acids. Trimming pared 6 bases from V and 9 bases from J, leaving 12 bases between. CDR3 loop: CACPQGSEQFF. The DNA of the CDR3 is TGTGCCTGTCCACAGGGTTCTGAGCAGTTCTTC.

The rearrangement joins TRBV25-1 to TRBJ1-5, with unresolved D. Trimming left V 4 bases short and J 0 bases short, with 7 bases between. Germline CDR1 is MGHDK and CDR2 is SYGVNS. The CDR3 extends over 14 amino acids. The chain's CDR3 is CASSAGYSNQPQHF. As DNA, the CDR3 is TGTGCCAGCAGTGCGGGGTATAGCAATCAGCCCCAGCATTTT.

J is TRBJ1-5 and V is TRBV19, with TRBD1 identical over 7 bases. The CDR3 length is 16 residues. Trimming cost V 5 bases and J 5 bases; bases outside gene matches: 12. The V gene's germline CDR1 is LNHDA and CDR2 SQIVND (reference sequence). The CDR3 sequence is CASSGERGQLYQPQHF. The DNA for the CDR3 is TGTGCCAGTAGTGGGGAAAGGGGACAGCTTTATCAGCCCCAGCATTTT.

A word on this clone: Additional DNA sequences in this sample encode the identical CDR3. J is TRBJ2-3 and V is TRBV11-2; 8 bases are shared with TRBD2. Germline CDR1 reads SGHAT; CDR2 reads FQNNGV. The CDR3 is 15 amino acids. V trimming: 1 base; J trimming: 3 bases; junction bases outside the gene matches: 3. The CDR3 DNA follows: TGTGCCAGCAGCTTAGGGACGGGAGGGACAGATACGCAGTATTTT. Protein: CASSLGTGGTDTQYF.

The chain recombines TRBV5-1 with TRBJ1-1; TRBD1 matches at 9 bases. V lost 4 bases and J lost 1; bases outside the gene matches: 11. Germline V gives CDR1 SGHRS, CDR2 YFSETQ. The CDR3 is made up of 17 amino acids. CDR3 in DNA: TGCGCCAGCAGCCCGGTGACAGGGGGGGTGGGGAACACTGAAGCTTTCTTT. Translation gives CASSPVTGGVGNTEAFF.

The chain employs TRBV7-9 and TRBJ1-4, with D possibly TRBD1 on 5 matching bases. Germline assignment: CDR1 SEHNR and CDR2 FQNEAQ (reference sequence). The CDR3 contains 16 residues. V shed 3 bases and J shed 8 bases, with 19 bases lying between them. The CDR3: CASSFYSGGGVEKLFF. DNA of the CDR3: TGTGCCAGCAGCTTCTATTCCGGGGGGGGAGTCGAAAAACTGTTTTTT.

J is TRBJ2-3 and V is TRBV19; D gene unclear. V was pared by 2 bases and J by 0 bases, with 12 bases between. The V gene's germline CDR1 is LNHDA and CDR2 SQIVND (reference sequence). The CDR3 contains 16 residues. The CDR3 is CASSISVATSTDTQYF. CDR3 in DNA: TGTGCCAGTAGTATATCGGTCGCAACTAGCACAGATACGCAGTATTTT.

The gene calls are TRBV5-4 and TRBJ2-1; 12 bases match TRBD1. The CDR3 sequence is 13 residues long. The V and J ends lost 8 bases and 8 bases, in that order; junction bases with no gene match: 5. From germline, CDR1 is SGHNT and CDR2 YYREEE (reference sequence). The CDR3 DNA follows: TGTGCCAGGGGGACAGGGGGCGTGGATGAGCAGTTCTTC. Encoded protein: CARGTGGVDEQFF.

CDR3 sequence: CASGGSGGGETQYF. Written as DNA, the CDR3 is TGTGCCAGCGGGGGAAGCGGAGGAGGGGAGACCCAGTACTTC. The rearrangement joins TRBV6-1 to TRBJ2-5; D may be TRBD2 (6 bases). Looked up from germline, CDR1 is MNHNS and CDR2 is SASEGT. The V and J ends lost 8 bases and 5 bases respectively, with 18 bases between them. The CDR3 is made up of 14 amino acids.

The V call is TRBV9, the J call TRBJ2-7, with TRBD2 matching 10 bases. This CDR3 has 18 amino acids. The germline gives CDR1 SGDLS, CDR2 YYNGEE. V lost 3 bases and J lost 2; bases outside the gene matches: 14. The CDR3 sequence: CASSASPLLAGRAYEQYF. The CDR3 region has the DNA TGTGCCAGCAGCGCCTCACCTCTACTAGCGGGGCGCGCCTACGAGCAGTACTTC.

The chain recombines TRBV28 with TRBJ2-3, with 7 bases identical to TRBD2. Germline V gene data show CDR1 as MDHEN and CDR2 as SYDVKM. This CDR3 comprises 17 residues. Losses at the gene ends were 3 bases for V and 0 bases for J; bases not matched to a gene: 9. In DNA form, the CDR3 reads TGTGCCAGCAGTTTTTGGGACGGGGGGACTAGCACAGATACGCAGTATTTT. Translation: CASSFWDGGTSTDTQYF. Variable domain in full (rest from reference TRBV28 and TRBJ2-3): DVKVTQSSRYLVKRTGEKVFLECVQDMDHENMFWYRQDPGLGLRLIYFSYDVKMKEKGDIPEGYSVSREKKERFSLILESASTNQTSMYLCASSFWDGGTSTDTQYFGPGTRLTVL.

This sequence joins TRBV5-1 and TRBJ2-7; 8 nucleotides match TRBD1. Germline CDR1 reads SGHRS; CDR2 reads YFSETQ. This CDR3 is 14 amino acids long. J lost 7 bases, V lost 4 bases, and 10 bases had no gene match. The CDR3 nucleotides are TGCGCCAGCAGCACAACGACAGGGGTCCTGGAGCAGTACTTC. Translated: CASSTTTGVLEQYF.

The chain combines TRBV6-5 with TRBJ2-7; 12 bases are shared with TRBD2. The germline gives CDR1 MNHEY, CDR2 SVGAGI. Losses at the gene ends were 5 bases for V and 0 bases for J; bases not matched to a gene: 2. The CDR3 runs to 15 residues. CDR3 DNA sequence: TGTGCCAGCAGTATGACTAGCGGGAGCTCCTACGAGCAGTACTTC. Its translation: CASSMTSGSSYEQYF.

CDR3 in DNA: TGTGCCAGCAGCGTAGGGCTGGCGAGGGAGCAGTACTTC. Translating gives CASSVGLAREQYF. The chain employs TRBV9 and TRBJ2-7; no firm D call. V was clipped by 0 bases and J by 7 bases, with 11 bases between them. CDR3 size: 13 residues. The germline V gene encodes CDR1 SGDLS and CDR2 YYNGEE.

The rearrangement joins TRBV7-9 to TRBJ1-3; TRBD1 might be the D (5 bases). This CDR3 has 16 residues. Trimming pared 1 base from V and 2 bases from J, leaving 12 bases between. Per germline, CDR1 SEHNR and CDR2 FQNEAQ (reference sequence). Here the CDR3 reads CASSLVMSQAGNTIYF. In DNA, the CDR3 is TGTGCCAGCAGCTTAGTTATGTCACAGGCTGGAAACACCATATATTTT.

This chain uses TRBV15 with TRBJ1-1, with 11 bases identical to TRBD1. V shed 4 bases and J 4 bases; nucleotides not matched to a gene: 8. The germline V gene encodes CDR1 LNHNV and CDR2 YYDKDF (reference sequence). The CDR3 is 16 amino acids. The CDR3 coding sequence is TGTGCCACCAGCATAGGACAGGGGGCTATGGGCACTGAAGCTTTCTTT. Protein product: CATSIGQGAMGTEAFF.

The chain has TRBV15 and TRBJ2-1, with 11 bases matching TRBD1. With V trimmed by 0 bases and J by 7 bases, 11 bases remained unmatched. Germline V gene data show CDR1 as LNHNV and CDR2 as YYDKDF (reference sequence). CDR3 size: 18 residues. CDR3 in amino acids: CATSRDRIFGQGANEQFF. CDR3 nucleotide sequence: TGTGCCACCAGCAGAGATCGAATATTCGGACAGGGGGCAAATGAGCAGTTCTTC.

The chain couples TRBV29-1 to TRBJ2-3; 7 bases line up with TRBD2. V lost 4 bases to trimming and J lost 0 bases; unmatched junction nucleotides: 10. The CDR3 runs to 16 residues. The V gene's germline CDR1 is SQVTM and CDR2 ANQGSEA. In DNA form, the CDR3 reads TGCAGCGTTGTGGGGGGGGAGAAAACTAGCACAGATACGCAGTATTTT. Amino acids: CSVVGGEKTSTDTQYF.

The chain joins TRBV10-3 to TRBJ2-7; D remains unclear. The germline CDR1 and CDR2 sequences are ENHRY and SYGVKD. V lost 2 bases and J 7 bases, leaving 12 bases between the germline ends. The CDR3 runs to 13 residues. The CDR3 reads CAISETTPSEQYF. The DNA of the CDR3 is TGTGCCATCAGTGAGACCACCCCTAGTGAGCAGTACTTC.

V gene TRBV18 combines with J gene TRBJ2-2; 8 bases fit TRBD2. V lost 8 bases, J lost 6 bases, and 5 bases stayed unmatched. From germline, CDR1 is KGHSH and CDR2 LQKENI. CDR3 length equals 13 residues. CDR3 residues: CASRTSLAGELFF. In nucleotides, the CDR3 is TGTGCCAGCAGGACTAGCCTGGCCGGGGAGCTGTTTTTT.

The chain carries TRBV18 and TRBJ2-1; 9 bases agree with TRBD2. Germline V gives CDR1 KGHSH, CDR2 LQKENI. Trimming took 2 bases from V and 6 from J; bases not matched to a gene: 8. The CDR3 contains 16 residues. CDR3 bases: TGTGCCAGCTCACCATCGGGGCTAGCGGGGTTCAATGAGCAGTTCTTC. This encodes CASSPSGLAGFNEQFF.

CDR3 region: CASSDPGGREQYF. In nucleotides, the CDR3 is TGTGCCAGCAGTGATCCGGGGGGCCGCGAGCAGTACTTC. The chain has TRBV6-5 and TRBJ2-7; possibly TRBD2 for D (7 bases). Germline V CDR1 and CDR2: MNHEY, SVGAGI. This CDR3 is built from 13 residues. V lost 5 bases, J lost 6 bases, and 14 bases lay in between.

The chain couples TRBV18 to TRBJ1-5, with D possibly being TRBD1 (6 bases). V shed 2 bases and J shed 1 base, with 6 bases lying between them. Per germline, CDR1 KGHSH and CDR2 LQKENI. The CDR3 is 14 amino acids. As DNA, the CDR3 is TGTGCCAGCTCACCAGGGGGCAGCAATCAGCCCCAGCATTTT. Translation gives CASSPGGSNQPQHF.

The V gene is TRBV10-3, the J gene TRBJ2-6; D unresolved. Germline CDR1 reads ENHRY; CDR2 reads SYGVKD. Deletions cut 6 bases from V and 0 bases from J, with 9 bases between. The CDR3 length is 15 residues. The DNA of the CDR3 is TGTGCCATCAGGAAGAGAGACTCTGGGGCCAACGTCCTGACTTTC. As protein: CAIRKRDSGANVLTF.

The rearrangement links TRBV11-3 to TRBJ1-1, with D possibly TRBD1 on 5 matching bases. This CDR3 spans 14 amino acids. Germline CDR1 reads SGHNT; CDR2 reads YENEEA. V was pared by 5 bases and J by 4 bases, with 14 bases between. The CDR3 loop reads CASSQGVGFTEAFF. The CDR3 DNA follows: TGTGCCAGCAGCCAAGGGGTAGGGTTCACTGAAGCTTTCTTT.

The chain joins TRBV30 to TRBJ2-7, with TRBD2 identical over 8 bases. The V and J ends lost 0 bases and 4 bases, in that order; junction bases with no gene match: 5. The germline CDR1 and CDR2 sequences are GTSNPN and SVGIG (reference sequence). The CDR3 is made up of 14 amino acids. CDR3 in DNA: TGTGCCTGGAGTGTAAGCGGGGGAGTTTACGAGCAGTACTTC. Protein sequence: CAWSVSGGVYEQYF.

The chain recombines TRBV6-6 with TRBJ2-7, with 9 bases aligning to TRBD2. Germline V gene data show CDR1 as MNHNY and CDR2 as SVGAGI (reference sequence). This CDR3 comprises 13 residues. The V gene end was trimmed by 6 bases and the J gene end by 3 bases; junction bases not matched to a gene: 3. DNA of the CDR3: TGTGCCAGCAGGCGAGCGGGGGGCTACGAGCAGTACTTC. This translates into CASRRAGGYEQYF.

The V and J genes are TRBV9 and TRBJ1-1; tentative D call: TRBD1 (6 bases). Trimming left V 4 bases short and J 0 bases short, with 10 bases between. Germline CDR1 reads SGDLS; CDR2 reads YYNGEE. CDR3 size: 14 residues. The CDR3 is CASSSDSLNTEAFF. In DNA form, the CDR3 reads TGTGCCAGCAGCTCGGACAGTCTGAACACTGAAGCTTTCTTT.

The gene calls are TRBV30 and TRBJ2-1, with TRBD2 identical over 16 bases. Germline trimming cut 2 bases from V and 7 bases from J; bases unmatched to any gene: 8. CDR1 and CDR2 (germline): GTSNPN, SVGIG (reference sequence). The CDR3 sequence is 17 residues long. The DNA of the CDR3 is TGTGCCTGGAGTTTAGGGACTAGCGGGAGGGGGGCGAATGAGCAGTTCTTC. It codes for CAWSLGTSGRGANEQFF.